A selection of T cell receptor beta chains follows, all from one sample in a study of control samples from healthy donors and cancer patients. Some clones are missing from TCRdb's copy, which holds only in-frame ones; the method was immunoSEQ multiplex PCR. This table has some 120,000 clones, 90% to 95% appearing once. The sequenced sample consisted of PBMCs. These receptors all come from a man aged 50-60 years with head and neck cancer. CDR3s include the opening cysteine and the closing phenylalanine or tryptophan. D genes are given only for firm matches. Size tells how often a clone was seen (once, few, many) or the class of an expanded clone, and some rows leave it out.

j_call clone_size d_call v_call cdr3_nt cdr3_aa
TRBJ1-2 NA TRBD1 TRBV6-2/TRBV6-3 TGTGCCAGCAGTTACCCTAGATCGGGGACAGGTTCGAAGTATGGCTACACCTTC CASSYPRSGTGSKYGYTF
TRBJ1-4 NA TRBD1 TRBV7-7 TGTGCCAGCAGTTTATCGACAGGGAAGGGTGAAAAACTGTTTTTT CASSLSTGKGEKLFF
TRBJ2-1 NA NA TRBV7-2 TGTGCCAGCAGCTTAGCGCTTTCGGATGAGCAGTTCTTC CASSLALSDEQFF
TRBJ1-6 NA NA TRBV12-3/TRBV12-4 TGTGCCAGCAGCGCAGATAGGAATTCACCCCTCCACTTT CASSADRNSPLHF
TRBJ2-1 NA TRBD1 TRBV4-1 TGCGCCAGCAGCTCCGACAGGGCCCCCTACAATGAGCAGTTCTTC CASSSDRAPYNEQFF
TRBJ1-2 NA TRBD1 TRBV3-1/TRBV3-2 TGTGCCAGCAGCCAAGATCCCGAGCCGGGACAGCGGCTTTTCTTCTTC CASSQDPEPGQRLFFF
TRBJ1-1 NA NA TRBV7-9 TGTGCCAGCGTGAGGTCCAACACTGAAGCTTTCTTT CASVRSNTEAFF
TRBJ2-1 NA NA TRBV6-4 TGTGCCAGCTCACCAACTGGACAGTTCCCGTACAATGAGCAGTTCTTC CASSPTGQFPYNEQFF
TRBJ1-3 NA NA TRBV30 TGTGCCTGGAGCAGGACCTTTGGCGGAAACACCATATATTTT CAWSRTFGGNTIYF
TRBJ2-5 NA NA TRBV12-3/TRBV12-4 TGTGCCAGCAGTAGGGAGACCCAGTACTTC CASSRETQYF
TRBJ2-7 NA NA TRBV12-2 TGTGCAAGTCGCTTAGAAGTAACAGGATGCGCCGAGCAGTACTTC CASRLEVTGCAEQYF
TRBJ2-1 once NA TRBV9 TGTGCCAGCAGCGTAGGGTGGGATTGGGGTGATGAGCAGTTCTTC CASSVGWDWGDEQFF
TRBJ2-7 NA NA TRBV30 TGTGCCTGGAGTGCTTTCTCGGGGGGCGTAGCCTACGAGCAGTACTTC CAWSAFSGGVAYEQYF
TRBJ1-1 few NA TRBV11-2 TGTGCCAGCAGCTTCCTCCGGGACACTGAAGCTTTCTTT CASSFLRDTEAFF
TRBJ2-3 NA NA TRBV7-2 TGTGCCAGCAGCGCCTCAGGGGGGAGCACAGATACGCAGTATTTT CASSASGGSTDTQYF
TRBJ2-3 NA TRBD2 TRBV7-6 TGTGCCAGCAGCTCCCTGACTAGCGGGGGGTCCACGCAGTATTTT CASSSLTSGGSTQYF
TRBJ1-1 NA NA TRBV19 TGTGCCAGTAGGCCCCTCGGGACGGCAATCACTGAAGCTTTCTTT CASRPLGTAITEAFF
TRBJ2-7 NA NA TRBV9 TGTGCCAGCAGCCCGCGGGACAGCTACGAGCAGTACTTC CASSPRDSYEQYF
TRBJ1-5 NA NA TRBV28 TGTGCCAGCAGTTTATCGGGGGTAGTGGGTCAGCCCCAGCATTTT CASSLSGVVGQPQHF